This T cell receptor (beta chain) was captured in a study of T cells after yellow fever vaccination. The CDR3 totals 14 residues. Germline values: CDR1 ENHRY, CDR2 SYGVKD. V was clipped by 3 bases and J by 7 bases; unmatched bases: 5. TCRdb re-derived calls from the 5' RACE reads in MiXCR, one entry per CDR3 protein. The data contain 120,000 or so distinct CDR3 sequences, under 9% of them singletons. The receptor was derived from a man younger than 30 who received the YFV17D yellow fever vaccine. Sequencing used CD8+ T cells sorted from PBMCs, obtained on the day of the yellow fever booster vaccination. The chain has TRBV10-3 and TRBJ2-1; the match to TRBD2 covers 8 bases. The CDR3 bases are TGTGCCATCAGTGAAAGCGGGGGATTGAATGAGCAGTTCTTC. This encodes CAISESGGLNEQFF.